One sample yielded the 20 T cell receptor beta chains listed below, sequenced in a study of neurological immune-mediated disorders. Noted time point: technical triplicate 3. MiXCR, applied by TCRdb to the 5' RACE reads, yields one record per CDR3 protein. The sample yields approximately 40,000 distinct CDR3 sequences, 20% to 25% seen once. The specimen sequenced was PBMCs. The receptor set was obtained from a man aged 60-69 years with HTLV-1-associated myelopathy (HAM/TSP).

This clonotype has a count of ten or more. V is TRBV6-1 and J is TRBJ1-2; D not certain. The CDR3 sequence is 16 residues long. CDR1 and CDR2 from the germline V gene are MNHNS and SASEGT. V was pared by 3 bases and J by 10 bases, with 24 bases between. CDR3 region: CASSDPYTWTDADYTF. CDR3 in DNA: TGTGCCAGCAGTGATCCCTACACCTGGACTGACGCAGACTACACCTTC.

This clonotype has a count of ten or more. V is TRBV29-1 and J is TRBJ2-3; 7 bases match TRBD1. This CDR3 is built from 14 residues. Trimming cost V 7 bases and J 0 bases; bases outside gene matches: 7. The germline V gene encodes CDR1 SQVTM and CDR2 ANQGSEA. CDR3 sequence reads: CSAKQGSSTDTQYF. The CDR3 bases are TGCAGCGCTAAACAGGGGTCTAGCACAGATACGCAGTATTTT.

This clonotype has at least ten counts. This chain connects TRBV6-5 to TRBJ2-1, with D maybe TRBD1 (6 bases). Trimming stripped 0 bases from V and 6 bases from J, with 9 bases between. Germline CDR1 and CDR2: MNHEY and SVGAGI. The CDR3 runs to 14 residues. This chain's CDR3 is CASSYSRTVNEQFF. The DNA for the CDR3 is TGTGCCAGCAGTTACTCGAGGACAGTCAATGAGCAGTTCTTC.

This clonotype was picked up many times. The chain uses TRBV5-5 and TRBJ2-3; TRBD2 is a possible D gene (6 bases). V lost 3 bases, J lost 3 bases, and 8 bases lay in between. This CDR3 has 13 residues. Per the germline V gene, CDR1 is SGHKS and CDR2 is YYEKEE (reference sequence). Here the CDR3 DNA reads TGTGCCAGCAGCTGGAGGGATACAGATACGCAGTATTTT. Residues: CASSWRDTDTQYF.

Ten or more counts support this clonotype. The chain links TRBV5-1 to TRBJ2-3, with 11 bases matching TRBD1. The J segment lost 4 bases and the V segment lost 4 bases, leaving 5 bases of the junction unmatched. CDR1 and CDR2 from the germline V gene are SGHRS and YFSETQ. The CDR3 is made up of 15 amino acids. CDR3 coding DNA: TGCGCCAGCAGCCAGGGACAGGGGGGTTCAGATACGCAGTATTTT. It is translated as CASSQGQGGSDTQYF.

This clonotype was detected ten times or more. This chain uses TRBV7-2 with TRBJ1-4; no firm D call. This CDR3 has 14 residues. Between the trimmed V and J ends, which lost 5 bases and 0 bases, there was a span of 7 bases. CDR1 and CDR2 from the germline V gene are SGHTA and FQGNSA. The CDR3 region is CASSNFATNEKLFF. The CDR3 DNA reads TGTGCCAGCAGCAACTTTGCAACTAATGAAAAACTGTTTTTT.

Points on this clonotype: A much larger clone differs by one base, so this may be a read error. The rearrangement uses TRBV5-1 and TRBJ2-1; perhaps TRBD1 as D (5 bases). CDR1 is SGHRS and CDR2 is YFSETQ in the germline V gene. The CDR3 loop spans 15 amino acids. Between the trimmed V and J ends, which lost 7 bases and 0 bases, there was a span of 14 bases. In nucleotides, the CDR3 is TGCGCCAGCGGCAGGACATCGTTCTCCTACAATGAGCAGTTCTTC. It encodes CASGRTSFSYNEQFF.

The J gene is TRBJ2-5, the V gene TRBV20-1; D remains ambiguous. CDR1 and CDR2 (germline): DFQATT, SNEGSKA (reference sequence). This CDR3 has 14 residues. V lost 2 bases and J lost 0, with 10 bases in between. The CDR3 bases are TGCAGTGCTAGACTAGGGCTGAACCAAGAGACCCAGTACTTC. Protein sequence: CSARLGLNQETQYF.

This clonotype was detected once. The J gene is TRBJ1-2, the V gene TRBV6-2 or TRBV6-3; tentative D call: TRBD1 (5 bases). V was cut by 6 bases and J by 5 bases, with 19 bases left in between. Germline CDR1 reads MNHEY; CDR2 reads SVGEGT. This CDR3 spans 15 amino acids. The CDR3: CASSLNTGHPYGYTF. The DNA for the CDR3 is TGTGCCAGCAGCCTTAATACAGGACATCCTTATGGCTACACCTTC.

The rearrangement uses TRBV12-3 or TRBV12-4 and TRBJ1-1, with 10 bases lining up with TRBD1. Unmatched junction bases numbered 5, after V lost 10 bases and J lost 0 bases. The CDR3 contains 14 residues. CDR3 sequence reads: CATGTGALNTEAFF. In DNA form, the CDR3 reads TGTGCCACCGGGACAGGGGCTTTGAACACTGAAGCTTTCTTT.

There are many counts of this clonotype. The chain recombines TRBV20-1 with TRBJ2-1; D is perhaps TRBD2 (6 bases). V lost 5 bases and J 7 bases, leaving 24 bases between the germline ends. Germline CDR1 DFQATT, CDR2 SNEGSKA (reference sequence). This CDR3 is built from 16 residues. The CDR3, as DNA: TGCAGTGCTCCGTCCGTCTCCAGGAGGGGAAGTAATGAGCAGTTCTTC. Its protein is CSAPSVSRRGSNEQFF.

The CDR3 loop reads CASSLGTGGGYGYTF. CDR3 nucleotide sequence: TGTGCCAGCAGCTTGGGGACAGGGGGCGGCTATGGCTACACCTTC. V is TRBV5-5 and J is TRBJ1-2; 11 bases match TRBD1. The germline V gene encodes CDR1 SGHKS and CDR2 YYEKEE (reference sequence). This CDR3 has 15 residues. With 0 bases clipped from V and 4 bases from J, the junction kept 2 bases outside the gene matches. The complete variable domain, with remaining parts taken from reference TRBV5-5 and TRBJ1-2, reads DAGVTQSPTHLIKTRGQQVTLRCSPISGHKSVSWYQQVLGQGPQFIFQYYEKEERGRGNFPDRFSARQFPNYSSELNVNALLLGDSALYLCASSLGTGGGYGYTFGSGTRLTVV.

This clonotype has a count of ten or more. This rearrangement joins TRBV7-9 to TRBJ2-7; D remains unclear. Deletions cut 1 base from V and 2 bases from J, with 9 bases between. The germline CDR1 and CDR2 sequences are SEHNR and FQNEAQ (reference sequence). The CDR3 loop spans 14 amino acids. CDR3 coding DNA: TGTGCCAGCAGCTTAGATGGCTCCGCCTACGAGCAGTACTTC. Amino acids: CASSLDGSAYEQYF.

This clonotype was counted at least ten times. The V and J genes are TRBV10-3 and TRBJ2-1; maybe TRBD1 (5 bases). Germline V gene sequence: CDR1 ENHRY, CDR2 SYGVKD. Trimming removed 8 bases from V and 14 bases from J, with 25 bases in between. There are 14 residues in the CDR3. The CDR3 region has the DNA TGTGCCATCCGCGAAGAAGGGGCGGAGAGGATGGAGTTCTTC. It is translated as CAIREEGAERMEFF.

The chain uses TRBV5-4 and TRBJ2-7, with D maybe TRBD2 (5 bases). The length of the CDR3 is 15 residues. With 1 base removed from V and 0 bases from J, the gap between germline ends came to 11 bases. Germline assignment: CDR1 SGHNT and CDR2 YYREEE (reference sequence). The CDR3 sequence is CASSLYAGLSYEQYF. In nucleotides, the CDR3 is TGTGCCAGCAGCTTGTACGCGGGTCTCTCCTACGAGCAGTACTTC. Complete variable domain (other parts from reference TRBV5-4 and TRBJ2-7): ETGVTQSPTHLIKTRGQQVTLRCSSQSGHNTVSWYQQALGQGPQFIFQYYREEENGRGNFPPRFSGLQFPNYSSELNVNALELDDSALYLCASSLYAGLSYEQYFGPGTRLTVT.

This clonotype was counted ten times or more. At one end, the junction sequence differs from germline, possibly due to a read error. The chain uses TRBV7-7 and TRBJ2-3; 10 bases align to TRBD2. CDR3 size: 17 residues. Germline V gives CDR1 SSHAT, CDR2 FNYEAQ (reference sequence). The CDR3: CASSPEPGLARTDTQYF. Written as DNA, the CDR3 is TGTGCTAGCAGCCCAGAGCCGGGACTAGCGCGCACAGATACGCAGTATTTT.

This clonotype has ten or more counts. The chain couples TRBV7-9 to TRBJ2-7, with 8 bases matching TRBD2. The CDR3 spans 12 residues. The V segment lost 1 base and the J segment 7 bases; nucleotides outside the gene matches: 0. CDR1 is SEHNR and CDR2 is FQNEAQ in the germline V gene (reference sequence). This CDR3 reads CASSLGGGEQYF. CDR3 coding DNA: TGTGCCAGCAGCTTAGGCGGGGGGGAGCAGTACTTC.

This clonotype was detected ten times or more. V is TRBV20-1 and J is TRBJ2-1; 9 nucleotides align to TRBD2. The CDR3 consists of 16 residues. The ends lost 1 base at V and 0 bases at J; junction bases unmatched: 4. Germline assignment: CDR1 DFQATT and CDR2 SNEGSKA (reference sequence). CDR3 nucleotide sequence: TGCAGTGCTAGAGTCGGAGCGGGAGGCTCCTACAATGAGCAGTTCTTC. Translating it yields CSARVGAGGSYNEQFF.

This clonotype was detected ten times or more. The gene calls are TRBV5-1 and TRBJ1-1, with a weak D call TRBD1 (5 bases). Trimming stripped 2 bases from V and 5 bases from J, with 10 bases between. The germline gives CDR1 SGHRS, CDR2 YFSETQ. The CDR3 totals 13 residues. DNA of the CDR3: TGCGCCAGCAGCTTTGGGGGGGATACTGAAGCTTTCTTT. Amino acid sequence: CASSFGGDTEAFF.

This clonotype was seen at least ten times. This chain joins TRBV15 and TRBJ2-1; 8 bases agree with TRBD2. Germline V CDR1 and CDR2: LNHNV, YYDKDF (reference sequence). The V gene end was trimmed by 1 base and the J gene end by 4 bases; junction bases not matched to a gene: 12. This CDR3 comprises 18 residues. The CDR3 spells CATSRVNPGLAGYNEQFF. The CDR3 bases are TGTGCCACCAGCAGAGTAAACCCGGGGCTAGCGGGTTACAATGAGCAGTTCTTC.